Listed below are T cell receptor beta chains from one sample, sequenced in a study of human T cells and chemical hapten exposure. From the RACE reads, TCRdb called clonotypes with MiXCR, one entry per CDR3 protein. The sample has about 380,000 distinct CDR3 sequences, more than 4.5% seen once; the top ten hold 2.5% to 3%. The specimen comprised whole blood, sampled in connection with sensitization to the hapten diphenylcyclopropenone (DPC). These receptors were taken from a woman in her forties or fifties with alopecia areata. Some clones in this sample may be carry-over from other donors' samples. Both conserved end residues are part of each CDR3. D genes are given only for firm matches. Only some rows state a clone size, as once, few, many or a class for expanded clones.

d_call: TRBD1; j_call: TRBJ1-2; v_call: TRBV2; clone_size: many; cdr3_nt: TGTGCCAGCAGCTCGCAGATAGGACAGGGCCTTTTCACCTTC; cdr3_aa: CASSSQIGQGLFTF
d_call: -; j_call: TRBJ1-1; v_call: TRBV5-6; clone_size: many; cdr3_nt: TGTGCCAGCAGCTTCCGAAGCGCTGAAGCTTTCTTT; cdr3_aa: CASSFRSAEAFF
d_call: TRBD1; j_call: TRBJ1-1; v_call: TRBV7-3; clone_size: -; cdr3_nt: TGTGCCAGCAGCTCCGGACAGGGGAAAGCTTTCTTT; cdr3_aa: CASSSGQGKAFF
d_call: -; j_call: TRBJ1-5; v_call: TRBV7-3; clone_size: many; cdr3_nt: TGTGCCAGCAGCTTAACAGGGAAGGAGCCCCAGCATTTT; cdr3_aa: CASSLTGKEPQHF
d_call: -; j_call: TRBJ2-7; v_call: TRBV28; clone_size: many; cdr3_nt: TGTGCCAGCAGTTCAGGGGCTAGCTACGAGCAGTACTTC; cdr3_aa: CASSSGASYEQYF
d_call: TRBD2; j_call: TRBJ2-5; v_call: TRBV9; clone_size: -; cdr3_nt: TGTGCCAGCAGCGTTTCACTAGCGGTACAAGAGACCCAGTACTTC; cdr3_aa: CASSVSLAVQETQYF
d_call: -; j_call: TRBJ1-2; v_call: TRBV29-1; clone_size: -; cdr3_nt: TGCAGCGTTGATGAGGGGCAGCACTATGGCTACACCTTC; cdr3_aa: CSVDEGQHYGYTF
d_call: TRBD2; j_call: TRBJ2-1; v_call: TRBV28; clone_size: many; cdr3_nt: TGTGCCAGCAGTTCTGGGGCTAGCGGGAGGAATGAGCAGTTCTTC; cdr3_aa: CASSSGASGRNEQFF
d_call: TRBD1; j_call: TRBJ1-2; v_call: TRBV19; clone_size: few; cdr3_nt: TGTGCCAGTAGTCCGTCCGACAGGGTGTTCAACTATGGCTACACCTTC; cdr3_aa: CASSPSDRVFNYGYTF
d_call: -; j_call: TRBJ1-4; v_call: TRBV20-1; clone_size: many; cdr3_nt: TGCAGTGCAAGAGAAGGATCCCGAGGCGAAAAACTGTTTTTT; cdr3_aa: CSAREGSRGEKLFF
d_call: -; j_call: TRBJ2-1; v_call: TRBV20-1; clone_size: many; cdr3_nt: TGCAGTGCTAGACCTAATCCGAATGAGCAGTTCTTC; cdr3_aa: CSARPNPNEQFF
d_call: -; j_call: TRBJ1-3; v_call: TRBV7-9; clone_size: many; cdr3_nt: TGCGCCAGCAGCCCGCAGGGTAGTGGAAACACCATATATTTT; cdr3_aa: CASSPQGSGNTIYF
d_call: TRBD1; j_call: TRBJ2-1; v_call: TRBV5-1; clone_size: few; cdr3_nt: TGCGCCAGCAGCTTGGGTGGGCAGGGGGCCCACAATGAGCAGTTCTTC; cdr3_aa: CASSLGGQGAHNEQFF
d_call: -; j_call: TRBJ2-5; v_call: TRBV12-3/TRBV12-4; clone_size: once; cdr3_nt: TGTGCCAGCAGTTGGGAATCGGACAGCTTTTTTCAAGAGACCCAGTACTTC; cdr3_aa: CASSWESDSFFQETQYF
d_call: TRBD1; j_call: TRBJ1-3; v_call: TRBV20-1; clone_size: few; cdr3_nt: TGCAGTGCTAGTGATACAGGGGGAGGATCTGGAAACACCATATATTTT; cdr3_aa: CSASDTGGGSGNTIYF
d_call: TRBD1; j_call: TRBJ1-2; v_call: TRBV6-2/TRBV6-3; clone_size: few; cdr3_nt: TGTGCCAGCCGGGACAGGTTTAACTATGGCTACACCTTC; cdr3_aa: CASRDRFNYGYTF
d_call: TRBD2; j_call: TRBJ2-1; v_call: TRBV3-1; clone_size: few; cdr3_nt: TGTGCCAGCAGCCTCCTTCCCATAGCGGGAGAAAATGATGAGCAGTTCTTC; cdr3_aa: CASSLLPIAGENDEQFF
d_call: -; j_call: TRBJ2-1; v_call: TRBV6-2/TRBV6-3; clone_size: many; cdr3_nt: TGTGCCAGCCATCAAGGACGGTACAATGAGCAGTTCTTC; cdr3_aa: CASHQGRYNEQFF
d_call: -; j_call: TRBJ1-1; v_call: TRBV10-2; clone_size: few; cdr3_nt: TGCGCCAGCAGTGAGTCCCCCCTCAACACTGAAGCTTTCTTT; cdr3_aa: CASSESPLNTEAFF
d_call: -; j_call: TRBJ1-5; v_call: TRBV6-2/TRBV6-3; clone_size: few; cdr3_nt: TGTGCCAGCAGTTACCGGGGGGGATCTAGCAATCAGCCCCAGCATTTT; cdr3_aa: CASSYRGGSSNQPQHF
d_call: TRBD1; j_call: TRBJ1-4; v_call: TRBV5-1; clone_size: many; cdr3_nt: TGCGCCAGCAGGAAAGACAGGGGGCTAGAACAAAAACTGTTTTTT; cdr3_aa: CASRKDRGLEQKLFF
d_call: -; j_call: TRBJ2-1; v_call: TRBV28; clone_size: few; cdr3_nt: TGTGCCAGCAGGGGACTCCTTAGGGATGAGCAGTTCTTC; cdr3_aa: CASRGLLRDEQFF
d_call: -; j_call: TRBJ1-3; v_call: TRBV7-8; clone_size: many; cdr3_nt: TGTGCCTCTAGGGCCTTCTCTGGAAACACCATATATTTT; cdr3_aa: CASRAFSGNTIYF
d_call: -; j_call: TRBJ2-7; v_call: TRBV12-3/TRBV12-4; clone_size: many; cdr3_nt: TGTGCCAGCAGTCCCCGAGGGGGAGGTTTCTACGAGCAGTACTTC; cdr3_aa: CASSPRGGGFYEQYF
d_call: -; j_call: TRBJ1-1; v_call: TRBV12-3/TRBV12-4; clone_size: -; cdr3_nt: TGTGCCAGCTACGTTCGGAACACTGAAGCTTTCTTT; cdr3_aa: CASYVRNTEAFF
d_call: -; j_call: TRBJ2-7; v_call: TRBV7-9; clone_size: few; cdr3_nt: TGTGCCAGCAGCGGACAGGCAAAGAGAGTAGCGGACGAGCAGTACTTC; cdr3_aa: CASSGQAKRVADEQYF
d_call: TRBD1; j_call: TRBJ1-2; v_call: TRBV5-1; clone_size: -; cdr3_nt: TGCGCCAGCAGCTCGGGGGACAGCATCTTCTATGGCTACACCTTC; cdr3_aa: CASSSGDSIFYGYTF
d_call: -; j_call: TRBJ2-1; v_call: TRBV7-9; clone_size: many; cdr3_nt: TGTGCCAGCAGCCCTTGGACAGTTTACCTCTACAATGAGCAGTTCTTC; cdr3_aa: CASSPWTVYLYNEQFF
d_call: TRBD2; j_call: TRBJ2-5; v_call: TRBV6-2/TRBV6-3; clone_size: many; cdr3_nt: TGTGCCAGCACCCCTAGCGGAGCGAGGGGAGAGACCCAGTACTTC; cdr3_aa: CASTPSGARGETQYF
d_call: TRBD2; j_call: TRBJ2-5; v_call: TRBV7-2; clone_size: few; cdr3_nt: TGTGCCAGCAGCCCCCAAGCGGGAGGCGGAGGAGAGACCCAGTACTTC; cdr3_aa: CASSPQAGGGGETQYF
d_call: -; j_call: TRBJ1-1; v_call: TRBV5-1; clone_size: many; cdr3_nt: TGCGCCAGCAGCTTGGTCCCGGGAGGAACTGAAGCTTTCTTT; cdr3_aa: CASSLVPGGTEAFF
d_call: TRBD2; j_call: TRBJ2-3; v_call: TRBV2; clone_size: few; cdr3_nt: TGTGCCGGCAGGACTAGCGGACTGCTCACAGATACGCAGTATTTT; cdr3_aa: CAGRTSGLLTDTQYF
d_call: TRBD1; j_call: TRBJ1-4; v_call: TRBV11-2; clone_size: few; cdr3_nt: TGTGCCACCACTGACAGGGGGCAAATTGAAAAACTGTTTTTT; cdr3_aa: CATTDRGQIEKLFF
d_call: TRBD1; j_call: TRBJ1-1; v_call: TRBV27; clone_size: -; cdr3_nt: TGTGCCAGCAGTAAGGACCAGGGGGTAACTGAAGCTTTCTTT; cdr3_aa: CASSKDQGVTEAFF
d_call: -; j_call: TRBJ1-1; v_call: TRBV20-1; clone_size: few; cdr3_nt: TGCAGTGCTAGGAGGGAAGAAGCTTTCTTT; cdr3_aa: CSARREEAFF
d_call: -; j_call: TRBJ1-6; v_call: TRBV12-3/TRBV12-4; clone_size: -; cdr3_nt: TGTGCCAGCAGTTCCCCAGGGTCCTCCTATAATTCACCCCTCCACTTT; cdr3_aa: CASSSPGSSYNSPLHF
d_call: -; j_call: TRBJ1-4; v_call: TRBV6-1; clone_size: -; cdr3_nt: TGTGCCACCAGCAGGGGCTCATATGAAAAACTGTTTTTT; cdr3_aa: CATSRGSYEKLFF
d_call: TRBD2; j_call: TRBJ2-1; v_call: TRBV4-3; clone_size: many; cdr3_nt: TGCGCCAGCAGCCAAGATCGACTAGCGGGAGGAGCTTACAATGAGCAGTTCTTC; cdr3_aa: CASSQDRLAGGAYNEQFF
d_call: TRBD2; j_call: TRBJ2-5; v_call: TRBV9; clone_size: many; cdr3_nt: TGTGCCAGCAGCGTAGAGGCTAGCGGGAGATACGAGACCCAGTACTTC; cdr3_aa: CASSVEASGRYETQYF
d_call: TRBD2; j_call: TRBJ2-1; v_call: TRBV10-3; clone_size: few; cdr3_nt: TGTGCCCTGTCCGAGGGAGGGAACAATGAGCAGTTCTTC; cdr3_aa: CALSEGGNNEQFF
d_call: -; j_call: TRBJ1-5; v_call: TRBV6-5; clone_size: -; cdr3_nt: TGTGCCAGCAGTTCCACGAGACCGGGGGCGGGCAATCAGCCCCAGCATTTT; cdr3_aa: CASSSTRPGAGNQPQHF
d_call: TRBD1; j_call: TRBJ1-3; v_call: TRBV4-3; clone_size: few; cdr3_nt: TGCGCCAGCAGCCAAGAAATCAGCCGACAGGGTATAAACACCATATATTTT; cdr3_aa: CASSQEISRQGINTIYF
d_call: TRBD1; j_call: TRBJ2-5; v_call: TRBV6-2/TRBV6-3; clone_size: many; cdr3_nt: TGTGCCAGCAGTTTTTGGACAGGACAAGAGACCCAGTACTTC; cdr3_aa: CASSFWTGQETQYF
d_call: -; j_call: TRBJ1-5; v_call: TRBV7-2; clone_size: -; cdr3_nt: TGTGCCAGCAGCTTACCCAGGGGTGATCAGCCCCAGCATTTT; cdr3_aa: CASSLPRGDQPQHF
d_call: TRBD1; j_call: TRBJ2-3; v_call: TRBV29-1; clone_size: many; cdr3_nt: TGCAGCGTACTAGGGACAGCGAGCACAGATACGCAGTATTTT; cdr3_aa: CSVLGTASTDTQYF
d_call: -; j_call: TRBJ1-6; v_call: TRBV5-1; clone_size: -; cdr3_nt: TGCGCCAGCAGCTTGTCGGTTCAGCGCCGGGATAATTCACCCCTCCACTTT; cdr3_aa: CASSLSVQRRDNSPLHF
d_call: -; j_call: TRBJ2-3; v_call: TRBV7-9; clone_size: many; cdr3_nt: TGTGCCAGCAGCCCCCTTTTGAGCACAGATACGCAGTATTTT; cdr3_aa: CASSPLLSTDTQYF
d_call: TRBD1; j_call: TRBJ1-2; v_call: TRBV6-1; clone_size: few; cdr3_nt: TGTGCCAGCAGAGAGGACAGGTTCTATGGCTACACCTTC; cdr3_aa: CASREDRFYGYTF
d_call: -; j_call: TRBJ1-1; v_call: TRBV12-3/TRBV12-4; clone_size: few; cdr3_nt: TGTGCCAGCAGTTTGGTGAAGATGAACACTGAAGCTTTCTTT; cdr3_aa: CASSLVKMNTEAFF
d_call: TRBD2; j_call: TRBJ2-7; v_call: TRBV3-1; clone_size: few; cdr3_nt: TGTGCCAGCAGCCATCTATTAGCGGGACGCCGATCCTACGAGCAGTACTTC; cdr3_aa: CASSHLLAGRRSYEQYF
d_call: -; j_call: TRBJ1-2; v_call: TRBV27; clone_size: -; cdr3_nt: TGTGCCAGCGGATCAAGAAACTATGGCTACACCTTC; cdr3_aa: CASGSRNYGYTF
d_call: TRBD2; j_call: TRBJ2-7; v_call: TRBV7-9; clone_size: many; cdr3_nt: TGTGCCAGCAGCATTAGCGGGAGCGTTCCGCTCGAGCAGTACTTC; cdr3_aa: CASSISGSVPLEQYF
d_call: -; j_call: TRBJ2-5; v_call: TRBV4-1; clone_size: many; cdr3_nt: TGTGCCAGCAGTCCCTCCCCAGAGACCCAGTACTTC; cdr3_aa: CASSPSPETQYF
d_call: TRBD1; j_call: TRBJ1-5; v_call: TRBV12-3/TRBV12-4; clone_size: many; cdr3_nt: TGTGCCAGCAGTTTCAGGGGGTCGGGCAATCAGCCCCAGCATTTT; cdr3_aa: CASSFRGSGNQPQHF
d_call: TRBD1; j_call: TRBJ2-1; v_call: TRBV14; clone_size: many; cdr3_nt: TGTGCCAGCAGCCATCCCGGGACAGGGCGTCATGAGCAGTTCTTC; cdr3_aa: CASSHPGTGRHEQFF
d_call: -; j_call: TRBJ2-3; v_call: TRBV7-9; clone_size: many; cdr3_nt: TGTGCCAGCAGCCTCAATGCAGATACGCAGTATTTT; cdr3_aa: CASSLNADTQYF
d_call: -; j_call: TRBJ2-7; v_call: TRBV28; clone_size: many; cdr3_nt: TGTGCCAGCAGTTCGACACCGATCTACGAGCAGTACTTC; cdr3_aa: CASSSTPIYEQYF